The 23 T cell receptor beta chains given below trace back to one sample, sequenced in a study of blood T cells in healthy people across ages. A second PCR, run for about 6 to 12 cycles, used a sample-barcoded 5' primer plus a J-beta primer mix. TCRdb re-analysed the 5' RACE reads in MiXCR, keeping a single row per CDR3 protein. The table has over a million distinct CDR3 sequences, around 27% seen once. These same data were also listed under a study on T cells of mothers and their children.

Input material: blood. These receptors all stem from a girl aged 2 to 10 in good health.

V and J are TRBV25-1 and TRBJ2-7; TRBD2 matches at 7 bases. The CDR3 is 16 residues long. Trimming took 2 bases from V and 0 from J; bases not matched to a gene: 7. Germline CDR1 MGHDK, CDR2 SYGVNS. DNA for the CDR3: TGTGCCAGCAGTGAAACCGAGCGGGGAGCCTCCTACGAGCAGTACTTC. This encodes CASSETERGASYEQYF.

Turning to this clonotype: Germline and junction disagree at one end, which may indicate a read error. This chain links TRBV29-1 with TRBJ2-5; 15 bases are shared with TRBD2. Germline CDR1 reads SQVTM; CDR2 reads ANQGSEA. The CDR3 consists of 13 residues. The DNA of the CDR3 is TGCAGCGTTGGGGGACTAGCGGGGGGTGAGTCGTTCTTC. It specifies CSVGGLAGGESFF.

This clonotype was observed at least ten times. The chain employs TRBV6-2 or TRBV6-3 and TRBJ2-3, with unresolved D. Looked up from germline, CDR1 is MNHEY and CDR2 is SVGEGT. V gave up 8 bases and J gave up 5 bases, with 5 bases separating them. CDR3 length equals 10 residues. DNA for the CDR3: TGTGCCAGCCTAGGAGATACGCAGTATTTT. Amino acid sequence: CASLGDTQYF.

This clonotype was picked up a small number of times. This chain connects TRBV5-6 to TRBJ1-1; weak D call: TRBD1 (5 bases). Germline V CDR1 and CDR2: SGHDT, YYEEEE. V was cut by 6 bases and J by 1 base, with 10 bases left in between. The CDR3 runs 13 residues. CDR3 nucleotide sequence: TGTGCCAGCATGGGGGATAAGAACACTGAAGCTTTCTTT. Residues: CASMGDKNTEAFF.

The chain combines TRBV28 with TRBJ2-3; D possibly corresponds to TRBD1 (6 bases). V lost 6 bases, J lost 11 bases, and 21 bases lay in between. The CDR3 has 14 residues. Per the germline V gene, CDR1 is MDHEN and CDR2 is SYDVKM. The CDR3 sequence: CASSRTRGGGEQYF. CDR3 nucleotide sequence: TGTGCCAGCAGCCGCACCCGAGGGGGTGGTGAGCAGTATTTT.

This clonotype has just a few counts. The V call is TRBV29-1, the J call TRBJ2-5; no firm D call. The CDR3 loop spans 13 amino acids. Germline CDR1 reads SQVTM; CDR2 reads ANQGSEA. Trimming took off 2 bases at V and 4 bases at J, with 11 bases between the two ends. The chain's CDR3 is CSVEIGLGETQYF. CDR3 in DNA: TGCAGCGTTGAAATAGGCCTCGGAGAGACCCAGTACTTC.

This sequence joins TRBV28 and TRBJ2-1; D remains ambiguous. Germline loops: CDR1 MDHEN, CDR2 SYDVKM. Deletions cut 6 bases from V and 8 bases from J, with 17 bases between. This CDR3 comprises 14 residues. CDR3 in DNA: TGTGCCAGCAGGGGTATTGATTCATTAGATGAGCAGTTCTTC. Protein: CASRGIDSLDEQFF.

This sequence joins TRBV6-2 or TRBV6-3 and TRBJ1-1; D uncertain. Trimming shortened V by 0 bases and J by 11 bases, and 7 bases separated the two germline ends. Per the germline V gene, CDR1 is MNHEY and CDR2 is SVGEGT. The CDR3 loop spans 11 amino acids. The CDR3: CASSYSKGAFF. In DNA form, the CDR3 reads TGTGCCAGCAGTTACTCGAAAGGGGCTTTCTTT.

This clonotype has more than one count but fewer than ten. The rearrangement joins TRBV29-1 to TRBJ1-1; D unresolved. The CDR3 loop spans 11 amino acids. The V end was cut by 8 bases, the J end by 6 bases, with 13 bases between. The germline V gene has CDR1 SQVTM and CDR2 ANQGSEA. The CDR3 DNA sequence: TGCAGCTCCGCGGACGGGGCTGAAGCTTTCTTT. This translates into CSSADGAEAFF. The entire variable domain, with the rest obtained from reference TRBV29-1 and TRBJ1-1, is as follows: SAVISQKPSRDICQRGTSLTIQCQVDSQVTMMFWYRQQPGQSLTLIATANQGSEATYESGFVIDKFPISRPNLTFSTLTVSNMSPEDSSIYLCSSADGAEAFFGQGTRLTVV.

This clonotype was picked up a small number of times. The chain couples TRBV20-1 to TRBJ2-1; TRBD2 might be the D (5 bases). This CDR3 has 15 residues. CDR1 and CDR2 (germline): DFQATT, SNEGSKA (reference sequence). Between the trimmed V and J ends, which lost 3 bases and 0 bases, there was a span of 12 bases. The CDR3 DNA reads TGCAGTGCTAGGGACCCCCGGGGCTCCTACAATGAGCAGTTCTTC. It specifies CSARDPRGSYNEQFF.

This clonotype came up a few times. The chain uses TRBV20-1 and TRBJ1-6; TRBD1 might be the D (5 bases). The CDR3 is 14 amino acids. Trimming cost V 3 bases and J 7 bases, with 13 bases left between them. Germline CDR1 is DFQATT and CDR2 is SNEGSKA (reference sequence). The CDR3 loop reads CSASYGGDNSPLHF. DNA of the CDR3: TGCAGTGCTAGTTATGGAGGGGACAATTCACCCCTCCACTTT.

This chain uses TRBV27 with TRBJ2-7, with 8 bases fitting TRBD2. V dropped 7 bases and J dropped 4; count of bases not matched to a gene: 12. CDR1 is MNHEY and CDR2 is SMNVEV in the germline V gene (reference sequence). This CDR3 has 15 residues. DNA of the CDR3: TGTGCCAGCACCCGGCGCGGCGGGGGGTTTTACGAGCAGTACTTC. Amino acids: CASTRRGGGFYEQYF.

This clonotype was observed a few times. The V and J genes are TRBV20-1 and TRBJ2-1; 9 bases map to TRBD2. In germline, CDR1 is DFQATT, CDR2 SNEGSKA (reference sequence). The ends lost 0 bases at V and 1 base at J; junction bases unmatched: 4. The CDR3 is made up of 16 amino acids. The CDR3 region has the DNA TGCAGTGCTAGAGATCGAACTAGCGGGTCCTACAATGAGCAGTTCTTC. As protein: CSARDRTSGSYNEQFF.

This clonotype was detected only once. V is TRBV3-1 and J is TRBJ2-3, with 14 bases identical to TRBD2. Looked up from germline, CDR1 is LGHDT and CDR2 is YNNKEL (reference sequence). The CDR3 spans 18 residues. Germline trimming cut 2 bases from V and 3 bases from J; bases unmatched to any gene: 7. This CDR3 reads CASSQSRLAGGITDTQYF. The CDR3 region has the DNA TGTGCCAGCAGCCAAAGCCGACTAGCGGGAGGGATAACAGATACGCAGTATTTT.

This sequence joins TRBV11-2 and TRBJ2-5; TRBD2 aligns across 13 bases. V trimming: 1 base; J trimming: 5 bases; junction bases outside the gene matches: 10. CDR3 size: 18 residues. The germline gives CDR1 SGHAT, CDR2 FQNNGV. In DNA form, the CDR3 reads TGTGCCAGCAGCTTAGTTTCCTACGGGACTAGCGGGGTGGAGACCCAGTACTTC. Protein: CASSLVSYGTSGVETQYF.

In its sample, this clonotype was seen a few times. This sequence joins TRBV5-1 and TRBJ2-1, with D uncertain. Trimming stripped 0 bases from V and 6 bases from J, with 13 bases between. There are 15 residues in the CDR3. Looked up from germline, CDR1 is SGHRS and CDR2 is YFSETQ. The CDR3 protein is CASSLGSAPSNEQFF. CDR3 nucleotide sequence: TGCGCCAGCAGCTTGGGGTCGGCGCCGAGCAATGAGCAGTTCTTC.

This clonotype was counted once. This chain uses TRBV7-3 with TRBJ1-1; TRBD1 might be the D (5 bases). From germline, CDR1 is SGHTA and CDR2 FQGTGA. The V end was cut by 6 bases, the J end by 3 bases, with 11 bases between. The CDR3 is 13 amino acids. In DNA, the CDR3 is TGTGCCAGCAGGGAGACAGCTCACACTGAAGCTTTCTTT. The encoded protein is CASRETAHTEAFF.

This chain links TRBV9 with TRBJ1-1; D possibly corresponds to TRBD1 (5 bases). Germline CDR1 SGDLS, CDR2 YYNGEE. Between the trimmed V and J ends, which lost 4 bases and 5 bases, there was a span of 21 bases. The CDR3 sequence is 16 residues long. CDR3 in DNA: TGTGCCAGCAGCCCCTCGTCAGGAGGTGGGGCGACTGAAGCTTTCTTT. Residues: CASSPSSGGGATEAFF.

The chain couples TRBV29-1 to TRBJ2-2; either TRBD1 or TRBD2 may fit D (6 bases each). Germline V CDR1 and CDR2: SQVTM, ANQGSEA. The CDR3 is made up of 13 amino acids. V lost 3 bases and J 8 bases, leaving 13 bases between the germline ends. CDR3 nucleotides: TGCAGCGTTGATTGGGGGGCTGGGGGGGAGCTGTTTTTT. Its translation: CSVDWGAGGELFF.

CDR3 sequence reads: CASSLVGETRPKEQYF. The CDR3 DNA reads as TGTGCCAGCAGCTTAGTCGGGGAGACCCGCCCTAAGGAGCAGTACTTC. The gene calls are TRBV7-9 and TRBJ2-7; possibly TRBD2 for D (5 bases). Germline V gives CDR1 SEHNR, CDR2 FQNEAQ (reference sequence). The CDR3 covers 16 residues. V lost 1 base and J 7 bases, leaving 20 bases between the germline ends.

Turning to this clonotype: The conserved phenylalanine or tryptophan is not found at the CDR3 terminus, so this likely reflects a read error. This chain links TRBV7-9 with TRBJ2-2; 7 bases match TRBD1. Germline V gene sequence: CDR1 SEHNR, CDR2 FQNEAQ (reference sequence). V gave up 9 bases and J gave up 5 bases; unmatched junction bases: 12. This CDR3 comprises 15 residues. This CDR3 is CARGTGTAFTGELFS. The CDR3 DNA reads TGTGCCAGGGGGACCGGGACAGCTTTTACCGGGGAGCTGTTTTCT.

The chain employs TRBV7-2 and TRBJ1-1; possible D gene TRBD1, 6 bases. Looked up from germline, CDR1 is SGHTA and CDR2 is FQGNSA. The CDR3 extends over 15 amino acids. The V end was cut by 2 bases, the J end by 0 bases, with 10 bases between. The CDR3, as DNA: TGTGCCAGCAGCTTATTGCCAGGGGTGAACACTGAAGCTTTCTTT. This encodes CASSLLPGVNTEAFF.

Only a few counts were recorded for this clonotype. V and J are TRBV7-8 and TRBJ2-1; 8 nucleotides match TRBD2. CDR3 length: 13 residues. V lost 3 bases, J lost 9 bases, and 4 bases stayed unmatched. Looked up from germline, CDR1 is SGHVS and CDR2 is FQNEAQ. CDR3 region: CASSLTGGPEQFF. The CDR3 bases are TGTGCCAGCAGCTTGACGGGGGGGCCTGAGCAGTTCTTC.